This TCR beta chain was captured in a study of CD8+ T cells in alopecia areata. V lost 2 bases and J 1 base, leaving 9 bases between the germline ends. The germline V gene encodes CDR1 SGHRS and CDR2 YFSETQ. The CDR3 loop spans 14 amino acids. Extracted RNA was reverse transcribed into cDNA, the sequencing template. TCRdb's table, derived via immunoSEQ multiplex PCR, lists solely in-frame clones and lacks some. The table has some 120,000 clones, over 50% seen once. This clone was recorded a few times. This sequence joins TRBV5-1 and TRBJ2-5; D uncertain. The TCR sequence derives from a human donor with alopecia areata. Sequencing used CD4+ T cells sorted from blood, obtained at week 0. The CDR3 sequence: CASSFAPSQETQYF. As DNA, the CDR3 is TGCGCCAGCAGCTTTGCCCCCAGCCAAGAGACCCAGTACTTC.